This T cell receptor (beta chain) was documented in a study of T cell responses to AZD1222 COVID-19 vaccine. Study results and caveats: Nearly half of spike-specific TCRs reportedly target variant regions that are unmutated in the B.1.351 and B.1.1.7 variants. Females outnumbered males among donors, who were mostly white British; clonal diversity was possibly underestimated. An increase in Spike-specific TCR breadth and depth was observed after two AZD1222 doses. Regions 160-218 and 743-854 dominated among vaccine-associated CD4 TCRs spanning spike.

The CDR3 runs 15 residues. The germline V gene encodes CDR1 ENHRY and CDR2 SYGVKD. The V and J ends lost 5 bases and 7 bases, in that order; junction bases with no gene match: 12. In regard to this clone: Antigen: not known.

Only in-frame clones appear in the TCRdb table, and some are missing; sequencing was by immunoSEQ multiplex PCR. This sample carries about 150,000 clones, roughly nine tenths of them seen once, and the ten largest clones take under 7%. The clonotype comes from an adult in good health. The rearrangement links TRBV10-3 to TRBJ1-2, with 8 bases aligning to TRBD1. Sequences were derived from peripheral blood, sampled on day 0 of MenACWY control vaccination. CDR3 sequence (DNA): TGTGCCATCAGTTTGGAGGGCAGGGGGCAAAGTGGCTACACCTTC. This sequence encodes CAISLEGRGQSGYTF.